This TCR beta chain emerged from a study of T-cell memory formation after mild COVID-19. Across the whole study: Among the donors, TCR clusters were largely specific to each donor. Study findings and constraints: Chiefly within CM and EM were the contracting CD4+ clones; CD8+ ones were within EMRA. Clones that shrank (day 15 to 85) were balanced CD4/CD8, whereas later expanders leaned CD4+.

TCRdb re-derived calls from the 5' RACE reads in MiXCR, one entry per CDR3 protein. Among 280,000 or so distinct CDR3 sequences listed, roughly 17% were seen once. This clonotype has only a few counts. Its specificity is not known. Trimming removed 4 bases from V and 4 bases from J; junction bases left unmatched: 6. This CDR3 region has 14 residues. CDR1 LGHDT and CDR2 YNNKEL come from the germline V gene (reference sequence). The clonotype originates from a man younger than 35 who had mild COVID-19 (a few samples of this study predate the infection). Cell type and time point are not known. This chain uses TRBV3-1 with TRBJ1-1; 7 positions agree with TRBD1. The material sequenced was PBMCs or a T cell subset sorted from them (not recorded which). CDR3 amino acids: CASSPGTARTEAFF. CDR3 nucleotides: TGTGCCAGCAGCCCAGGGACAGCCCGCACTGAAGCTTTCTTT.